This T cell receptor (beta chain) was identified during a study of T cell repertoires in cytomegalovirus infection. Study summary: Indicated by public TCR beta signatures were CMV infection and matching HLA type.

Between the trimmed V and J ends, which lost 4 bases and 5 bases, there was a span of 17 bases. The CDR3 contains 15 residues. CDR1 and CDR2 (germline): MDHEN, SYDVKM. From the reads, TCRdb called clonotypes with MiXCR, one entry per CDR3 protein. Of 150,000 or so distinct CDR3 sequences in the sample, roughly 18% were seen once. The rearrangement joins TRBV28 to TRBJ1-2, with a weak D call TRBD1 (5 bases). The material sequenced was CD8+ T cells from PBMCs. This receptor was taken from a human donor in good health (CMV status not recorded). Some clones in this sample may be carry-over from other donors' samples. The CDR3 loop is CASSSLYPGTYGYTF. CDR3 nucleotides: TGTGCCAGCAGTTCACTTTACCCCGGGACGTATGGCTACACCTTC.